The entry that follows covers one TCR beta chain sequence. CDR1 SGHTA and CDR2 FQGNSA come from the germline V gene. CDR3 size: 15 residues. With 4 bases clipped from V and 0 bases from J, the junction kept 2 bases outside the gene matches. This record comes from a study of cytomegalovirus exposure and HLA in healthy donors. PCR involved 60 Vbeta and 13 Jbeta primers. Produced via immunoSEQ multiplex PCR; TCRdb's table is partial and in-frame only. The sample holds about 170,000 clones; around 83% are singletons and the top ten take 2.5%. This clonotype was sampled from a man younger than 45 in good health and CMV-seropositive. The sequenced material came from PBMCs. V and J are TRBV7-2 and TRBJ2-1, with 8 bases that match TRBD2. CDR3 loop: CASSSLADSYNEQFF. The CDR3 DNA follows: TGTGCCAGCAGCTCACTAGCGGACTCCTACAATGAGCAGTTCTTC.